Sequencing of this T cell receptor beta chain was carried out in a study of OX40 agonist ivuxolimab in advanced cancers. The wider study: At 0.01 to 10 mg/kg, ivuxolimab was administered intravenously to patients every 2 weeks. Head and neck, renal cell, melanoma or hepatocellular carcinoma were the cancers that dose-escalation patients had. Three patients showed partial responses: one hepatocellular carcinoma and two cutaneous melanoma cases.

The CDR3 consists of 13 residues. V gave up 4 bases and J gave up 4 bases; unmatched junction bases: 3. Germline CDR1 MNHEY, CDR2 SMNVEV (reference sequence). Here immunoSEQ multiplex PCR was the method, and the copy in TCRdb shows in-frame clones only, minus some. The sample contains tens of thousands of clones, just under 95% of which appear only once. The chain links TRBV27 to TRBJ2-7; 8 bases are a match to TRBD1. The source is an adult with an advanced solid tumor such as melanoma, head and neck, liver or kidney cancer. The starting material was CD4+ or CD8+ T cells sorted from blood, obtained in a trial of the OX40 agonist ivuxolimab. The chain's CDR3 is CASSSTGGYEQYF. CDR3 sequence (DNA): TGTGCCAGCAGTTCCACAGGGGGATACGAGCAGTACTTC.